The sequence of this TCR beta chain was determined in a study of blood T cells in healthy people across ages. A second PCR, run for roughly 7 to 12 cycles, used a sample-barcoded 5' primer plus a J-beta primer mix. TCRdb re-called the 5' RACE reads through MiXCR, storing one row per CDR3 protein. The sample records 1.5 million to 2 million distinct CDR3 sequences, roughly 27% being singletons. The CDR3 spans 13 residues. In regard to this clonotype: A read error may account for a junction end that differs from germline.

The V call is TRBV12-3 or TRBV12-4, the J call TRBJ2-3; possible D gene TRBD2, 5 bases. Sequencing was carried out using blood. This TCR was sampled from a woman aged 25-40 years in good health. CDR3 sequence (DNA): TGCGCCAGCAGTTTAGTCCTAGCAGATACGCGGTATTTT. It encodes CASSLVLADTRYF.